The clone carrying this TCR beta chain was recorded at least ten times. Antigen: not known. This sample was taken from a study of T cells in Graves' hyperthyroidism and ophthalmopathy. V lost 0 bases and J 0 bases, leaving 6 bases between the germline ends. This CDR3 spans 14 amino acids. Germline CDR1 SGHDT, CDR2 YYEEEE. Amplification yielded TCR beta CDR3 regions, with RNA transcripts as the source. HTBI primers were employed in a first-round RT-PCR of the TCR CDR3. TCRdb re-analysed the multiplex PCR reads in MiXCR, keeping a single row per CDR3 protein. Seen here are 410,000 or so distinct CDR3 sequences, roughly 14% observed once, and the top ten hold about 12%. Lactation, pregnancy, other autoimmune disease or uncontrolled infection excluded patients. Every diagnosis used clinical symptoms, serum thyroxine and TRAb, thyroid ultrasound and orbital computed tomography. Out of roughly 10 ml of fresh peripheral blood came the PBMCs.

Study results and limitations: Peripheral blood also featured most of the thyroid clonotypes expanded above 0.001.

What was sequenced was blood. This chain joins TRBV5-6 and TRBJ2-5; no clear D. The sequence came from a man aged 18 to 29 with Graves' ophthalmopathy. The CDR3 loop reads CASSLGRNQETQYF. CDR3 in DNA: TGTGCCAGCAGCTTGGGGCGGAACCAAGAGACCCAGTACTTC.